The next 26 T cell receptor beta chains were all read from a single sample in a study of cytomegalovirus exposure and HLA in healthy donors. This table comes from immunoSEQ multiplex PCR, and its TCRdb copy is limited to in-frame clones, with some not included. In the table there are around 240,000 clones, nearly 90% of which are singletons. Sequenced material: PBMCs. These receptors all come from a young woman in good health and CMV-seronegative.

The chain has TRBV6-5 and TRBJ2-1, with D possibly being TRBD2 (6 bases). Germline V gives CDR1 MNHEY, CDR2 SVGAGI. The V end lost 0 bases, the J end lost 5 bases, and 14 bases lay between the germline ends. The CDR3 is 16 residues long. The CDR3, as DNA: TGTGCCAGCAGTTACTCGACGGGGGTTGTGAACAATGAGCAGTTCTTC. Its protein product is CASSYSTGVVNNEQFF.

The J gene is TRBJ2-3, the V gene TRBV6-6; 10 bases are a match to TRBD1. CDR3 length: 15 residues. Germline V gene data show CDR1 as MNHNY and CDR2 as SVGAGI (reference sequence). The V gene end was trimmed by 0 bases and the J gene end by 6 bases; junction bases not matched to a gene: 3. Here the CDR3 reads CASSYSGQGLDTQYF. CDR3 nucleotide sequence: TGTGCCAGCAGTTACTCGGGACAGGGGTTGGATACGCAGTATTTT.

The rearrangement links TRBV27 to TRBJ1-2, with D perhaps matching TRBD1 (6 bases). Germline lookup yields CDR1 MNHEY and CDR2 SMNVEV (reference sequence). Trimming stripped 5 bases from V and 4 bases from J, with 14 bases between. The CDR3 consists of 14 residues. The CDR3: CASSKYRDGYGYTF. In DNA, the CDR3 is TGTGCCAGCAGTAAATACAGGGATGGCTATGGCTACACCTTC.

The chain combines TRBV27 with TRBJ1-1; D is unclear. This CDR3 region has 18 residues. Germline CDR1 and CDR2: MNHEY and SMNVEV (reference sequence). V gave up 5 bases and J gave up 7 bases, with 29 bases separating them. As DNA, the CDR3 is TGTGCCAGCAGTCTATTGCGAGGGTCGGTTGACAAAAGAAGTGAAGCTTTCTTT. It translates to CASSLLRGSVDKRSEAFF.

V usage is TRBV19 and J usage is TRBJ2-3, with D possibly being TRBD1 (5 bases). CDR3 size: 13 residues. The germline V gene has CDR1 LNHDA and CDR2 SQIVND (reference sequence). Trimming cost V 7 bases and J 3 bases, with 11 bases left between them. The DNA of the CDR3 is TGTGCCAGTAAACTTGACAGAACAGATACGCAGTATTTT. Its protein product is CASKLDRTDTQYF.

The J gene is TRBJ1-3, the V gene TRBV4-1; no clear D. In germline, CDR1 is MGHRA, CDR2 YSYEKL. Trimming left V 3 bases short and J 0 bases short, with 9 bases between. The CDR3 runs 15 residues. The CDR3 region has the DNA TGCGCCAGCAGCCAGGTACAGTCCTCTGGAAACACCATATATTTT. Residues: CASSQVQSSGNTIYF.

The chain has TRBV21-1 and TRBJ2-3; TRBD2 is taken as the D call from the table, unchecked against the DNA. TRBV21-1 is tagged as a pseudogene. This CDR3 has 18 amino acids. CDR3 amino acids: CASSKEGVLLRGGDTQYF. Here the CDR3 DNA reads TGTGCCAGCAGCAAAGAGGGAGTATTACTGCGGGGGGGAGATACGCAGTATTTT.

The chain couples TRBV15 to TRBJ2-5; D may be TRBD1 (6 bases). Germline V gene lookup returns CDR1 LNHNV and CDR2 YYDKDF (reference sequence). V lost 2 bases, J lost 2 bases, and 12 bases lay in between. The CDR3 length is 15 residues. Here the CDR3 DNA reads TGTGCCACCAGCAGAATATTAGGACAGCAAGAGACCCAGTACTTC. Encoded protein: CATSRILGQQETQYF.

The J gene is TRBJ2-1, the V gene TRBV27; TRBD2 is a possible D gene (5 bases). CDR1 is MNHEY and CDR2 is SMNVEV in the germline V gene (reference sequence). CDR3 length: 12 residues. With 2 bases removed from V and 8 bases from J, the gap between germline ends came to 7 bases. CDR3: CASSLTRDEQFF. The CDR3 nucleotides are TGTGCCAGCAGTTTAACGAGGGATGAGCAGTTCTTC.

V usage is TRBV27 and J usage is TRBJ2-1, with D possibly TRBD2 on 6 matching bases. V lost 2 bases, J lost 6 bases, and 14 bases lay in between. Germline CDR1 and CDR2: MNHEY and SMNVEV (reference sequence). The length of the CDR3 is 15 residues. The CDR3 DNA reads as TGTGCCAGCAGTTTAAAGGCCGGGGGAGTCAATGAGCAGTTCTTC. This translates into CASSLKAGGVNEQFF.

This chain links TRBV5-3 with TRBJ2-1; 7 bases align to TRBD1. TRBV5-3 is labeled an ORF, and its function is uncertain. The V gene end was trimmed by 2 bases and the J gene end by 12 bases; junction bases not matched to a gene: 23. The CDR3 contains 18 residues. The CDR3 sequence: CARSFRRCRVTGVLGQFF. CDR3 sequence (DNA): TGTGCCAGAAGCTTTCGTCGCTGTCGGGTAACAGGGGTTTTAGGGCAGTTCTTC.

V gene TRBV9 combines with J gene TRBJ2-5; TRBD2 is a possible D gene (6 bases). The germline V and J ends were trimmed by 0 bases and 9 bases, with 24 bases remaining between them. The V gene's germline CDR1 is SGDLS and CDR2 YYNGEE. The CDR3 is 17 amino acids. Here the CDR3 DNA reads TGTGCCAGCAGCGTAGATGCCCAGCGGGCGCCCGGTGGGGCCCAGTACTTC. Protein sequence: CASSVDAQRAPGGAQYF.

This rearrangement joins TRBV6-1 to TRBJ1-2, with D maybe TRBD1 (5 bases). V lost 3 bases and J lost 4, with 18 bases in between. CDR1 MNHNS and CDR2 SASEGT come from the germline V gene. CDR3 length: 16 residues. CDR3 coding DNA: TGTGCCAGCAGTGATACCCGGACAAGGGAATTCTATGGCTACACCTTC. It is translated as CASSDTRTREFYGYTF.

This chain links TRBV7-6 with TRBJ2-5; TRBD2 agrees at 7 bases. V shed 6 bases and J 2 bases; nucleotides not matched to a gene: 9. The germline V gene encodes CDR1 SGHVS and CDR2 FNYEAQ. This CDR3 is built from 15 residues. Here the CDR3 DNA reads TGTGCCAGCAGGGGGGTCAGCGGGGCACAAGAGACCCAGTACTTC. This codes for CASRGVSGAQETQYF.

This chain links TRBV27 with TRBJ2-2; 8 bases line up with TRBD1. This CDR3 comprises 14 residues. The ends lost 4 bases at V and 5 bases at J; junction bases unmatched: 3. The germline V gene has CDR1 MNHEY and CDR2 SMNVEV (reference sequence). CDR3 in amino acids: CASSYRGWTGELFF. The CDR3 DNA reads TGTGCCAGCAGTTACAGGGGGTGGACCGGGGAGCTGTTTTTT.

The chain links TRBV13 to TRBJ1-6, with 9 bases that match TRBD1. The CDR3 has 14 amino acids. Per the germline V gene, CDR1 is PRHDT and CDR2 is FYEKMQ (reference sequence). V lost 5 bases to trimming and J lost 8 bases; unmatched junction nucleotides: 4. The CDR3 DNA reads TGTGCCAGCAGCCACGGACAGGGGTATTCACCCCTCCACTTT. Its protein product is CASSHGQGYSPLHF.

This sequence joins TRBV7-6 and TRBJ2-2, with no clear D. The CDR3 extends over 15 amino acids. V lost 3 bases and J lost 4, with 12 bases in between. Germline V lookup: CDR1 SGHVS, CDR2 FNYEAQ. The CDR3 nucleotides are TGTGCCAGCAGCTTCGGCGGAACAAGCACCGGGGAGCTGTTTTTT. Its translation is CASSFGGTSTGELFF. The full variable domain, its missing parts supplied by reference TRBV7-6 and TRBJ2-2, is GAGVSQSPRYKVTKRGQDVALRCDPISGHVSLYWYRQALGQGPEFLTYFNYEAQQDKSGLPNDRFSAERPEGSISTLTIQRTEQRDSAMYRCASSFGGTSTGELFFGEGSRLTVL.

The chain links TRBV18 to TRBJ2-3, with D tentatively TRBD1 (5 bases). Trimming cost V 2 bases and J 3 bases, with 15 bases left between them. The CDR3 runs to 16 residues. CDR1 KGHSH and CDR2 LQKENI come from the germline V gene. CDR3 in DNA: TGTGCCAGCTCACCATCTGCTGGGGCTTTGACAGATACGCAGTATTTT. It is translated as CASSPSAGALTDTQYF.

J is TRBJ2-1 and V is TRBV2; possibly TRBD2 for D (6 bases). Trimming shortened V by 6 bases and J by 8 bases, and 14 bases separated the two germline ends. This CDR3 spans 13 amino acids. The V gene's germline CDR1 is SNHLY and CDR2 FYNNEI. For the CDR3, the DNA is TGTGCCAGCAGGGTACTAGCTGGGGATGAGCAGTTCTTC. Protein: CASRVLAGDEQFF. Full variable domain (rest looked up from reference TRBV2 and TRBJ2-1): EPEVTQTPSHQVTQMGQEVILRCVPISNHLYFYWYRQILGQKVEFLVSFYNNEISEKSEIFDDQFSVERPDGSNFTLKIRSTKLEDSAMYFCASRVLAGDEQFFGPGTRLTVL.

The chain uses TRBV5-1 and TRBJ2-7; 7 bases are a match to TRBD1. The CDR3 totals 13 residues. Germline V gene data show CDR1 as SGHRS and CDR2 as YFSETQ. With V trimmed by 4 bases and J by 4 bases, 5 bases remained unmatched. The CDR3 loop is CASSPTGIYEQYV. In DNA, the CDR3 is TGCGCCAGCAGCCCGACAGGGATTTACGAGCAGTACGTC.

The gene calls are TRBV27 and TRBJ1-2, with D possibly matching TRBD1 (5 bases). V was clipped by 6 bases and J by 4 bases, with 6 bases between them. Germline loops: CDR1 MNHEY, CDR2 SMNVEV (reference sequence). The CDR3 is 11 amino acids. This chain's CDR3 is CASSGGYGYTF. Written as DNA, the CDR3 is TGTGCCAGCAGCGGGGGCTATGGCTACACCTTC.

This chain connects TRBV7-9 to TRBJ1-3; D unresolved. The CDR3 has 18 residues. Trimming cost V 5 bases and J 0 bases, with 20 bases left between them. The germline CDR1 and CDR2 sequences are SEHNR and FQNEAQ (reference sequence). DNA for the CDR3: TGTGCCAGCAGCCCCTTCGGACTGCAAACCTCCTCTGGAAACACCATATATTTT. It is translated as CASSPFGLQTSSGNTIYF.

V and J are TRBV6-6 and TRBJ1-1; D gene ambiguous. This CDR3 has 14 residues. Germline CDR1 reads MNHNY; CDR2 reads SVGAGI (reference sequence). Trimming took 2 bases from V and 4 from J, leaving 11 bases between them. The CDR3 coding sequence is TGTGCCAGCAGTTACGAGAGGACTTCCACTGAAGCTTTCTTT. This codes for CASSYERTSTEAFF.

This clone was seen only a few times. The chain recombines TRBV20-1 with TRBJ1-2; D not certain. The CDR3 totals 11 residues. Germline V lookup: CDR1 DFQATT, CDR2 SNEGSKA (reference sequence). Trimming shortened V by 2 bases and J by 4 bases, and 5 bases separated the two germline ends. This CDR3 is CSARPRYGYTF. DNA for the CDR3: TGCAGTGCTAGACCCCGCTATGGCTACACCTTC.

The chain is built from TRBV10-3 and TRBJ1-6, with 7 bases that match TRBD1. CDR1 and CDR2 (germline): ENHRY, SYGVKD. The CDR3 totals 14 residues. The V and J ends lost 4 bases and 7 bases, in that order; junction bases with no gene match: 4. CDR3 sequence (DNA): TGTGCCATCAGTGGAGAAGGGGGCAATTCACCCCTCCACTTT. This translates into CAISGEGGNSPLHF.

Here the CDR3 DNA reads TGTGCCAGCAGCCTGCTCCCACTGGCTTCCAGGGAGACCCAGTACTTC. Protein: CASSLLPLASRETQYF. This rearrangement joins TRBV6-6 to TRBJ2-5; D not resolved. Germline V gene lookup returns CDR1 MNHNY and CDR2 SVGAGI (reference sequence). The V end lost 6 bases, the J end lost 5 bases, and 22 bases lay between the germline ends. The CDR3 spans 16 residues.